These 9 T cell receptor beta chains originate from one sample sequenced in a study of OX40 agonist ivuxolimab in advanced cancers. Libraries were prepared by immunoSEQ multiplex PCR; TCRdb keeps only in-frame clonotypes and omits some of them. The table shows nearly 80,000 clones, with about four fifths occurring only once. This material consisted of CD4+ or CD8+ T cells sorted from blood, taken in a trial of the OX40 agonist ivuxolimab. The receptors were sampled from an adult with an advanced solid tumor such as melanoma, head and neck, liver or kidney cancer.

The V and J genes are TRBV6-1 and TRBJ1-2; 7 positions match TRBD1. Looked up from germline, CDR1 is MNHNS and CDR2 is SASEGT. The V segment lost 2 bases and the J segment 5 bases; nucleotides outside the gene matches: 17. The CDR3 spans 18 residues. The CDR3 protein is CASSEFPLIQGRQYGYTF. As DNA, the CDR3 is TGTGCCAGCAGTGAATTTCCCTTAATACAGGGGCGGCAGTATGGCTACACCTTC.

The genes are TRBV19 and TRBJ2-6; D not certain. Per the germline V gene, CDR1 is LNHDA and CDR2 is SQIVND (reference sequence). With 5 bases removed from V and 0 bases from J, the gap between germline ends came to 14 bases. The CDR3 loop spans 17 amino acids. The CDR3 loop is CASSPQTLNSGANVLTF. CDR3 coding DNA: TGTGCCAGTAGTCCCCAGACACTTAACTCTGGGGCCAACGTCCTGACTTTC.

This chain links TRBV11-3 with TRBJ2-3, with D possibly being TRBD1 (5 bases). The CDR3 contains 12 residues. Trimming left V 4 bases short and J 6 bases short, with 8 bases between. The germline gives CDR1 SGHNT, CDR2 YENEEA. The CDR3 nucleotides are TGTGCCAGCAGCTCCCCAGGGGATACGCAGTATTTT. Its protein product is CASSSPGDTQYF.

This chain connects TRBV13 to TRBJ2-7; a weak D match, TRBD1 (5 bases). Germline V gene lookup returns CDR1 PRHDT and CDR2 FYEKMQ (reference sequence). V dropped 5 bases and J dropped 0 bases, with 11 bases sitting between them. The length of the CDR3 is 14 residues. The CDR3 is CASSQGSSSYEQYF. The DNA of the CDR3 is TGTGCCAGCAGCCAGGGAAGCTCCTCCTACGAGCAGTACTTC.

This chain connects TRBV6-1 to TRBJ2-5; D gene unclear. There are 14 residues in the CDR3. The V and J ends lost 4 bases and 3 bases respectively, with 12 bases between them. Per germline, CDR1 MNHNS and CDR2 SASEGT. The CDR3 loop reads CASSGNWGKETQYF. For the CDR3, the DNA is TGTGCCAGCAGTGGGAACTGGGGTAAAGAGACCCAGTACTTC.

This CDR3 reads CASSQGSYTVLDGYTF. Here the CDR3 DNA reads TGTGCCAGCAGCCAAGGCTCGTACACGGTCTTAGATGGCTACACCTTC. The chain links TRBV14 to TRBJ1-2, with unresolved D. Trimming took 1 base from V and 6 from J, leaving 18 bases between them. CDR1 and CDR2 (germline): SGHDN, FVKESK. The CDR3 spans 16 residues.

This chain joins TRBV9 and TRBJ1-1; tentatively, D is TRBD1 (5 bases). Germline V lookup: CDR1 SGDLS, CDR2 YYNGEE. The CDR3 is 14 residues long. V was shortened by 2 bases and J by 1 base, with 9 bases between the two germline ends. DNA for the CDR3: TGTGCCAGCAGCGTCAGGGAAGCGAACACTGAAGCTTTCTTT. It specifies CASSVREANTEAFF. Drawing the rest from reference TRBV9 and TRBJ1-1, the complete variable domain is DSGVTQTPKHLITATGQRVTLRCSPRSGDLSVYWYQQSLDQGLQFLIQYYNGEERAKGNILERFSAQQFPDLHSELNLSSLELGDSALYFCASSVREANTEAFFGQGTRLTVV.

The chain carries TRBV7-9 and TRBJ1-2; D not certain. Trimming removed 5 bases from V and 7 bases from J, with 8 bases in between. The germline gives CDR1 SEHNR, CDR2 FQNEAQ (reference sequence). This CDR3 comprises 11 residues. The CDR3 reads CASSPVAGYTF. The DNA of the CDR3 is TGTGCCAGCAGCCCAGTAGCTGGCTACACCTTC.

This chain uses TRBV10-2 with TRBJ2-1; 8 nucleotides align to TRBD2. This CDR3 is 16 amino acids long. CDR1 and CDR2 from the germline V gene are WSHSY and SAAADI. The V gene end was trimmed by 0 bases and the J gene end by 0 bases; junction bases not matched to a gene: 1. CDR3 in amino acids: CASSESGTSSYNEQFF. Written as DNA, the CDR3 is TGCGCCAGCAGTGAGTCCGGGACTAGCTCCTACAATGAGCAGTTCTTC.